What follows describes a single T cell receptor (beta chain). Lacking the conserved final phenylalanine or tryptophan, this CDR3 likely reflects a read error. Investigators prepared the TCR beta libraries by applying iRepertoire HTBI primers and Arm-PCR of CDR3 regions. One entry per CDR3 protein results from TCRdb running MiXCR on the multiplex PCR reads. The sample lists about 500,000 distinct CDR3 sequences, around 15% occurring once. The sample originates from a study of regulatory T cells in long-lasting Graves disease. Indicated time point: newly diagnosed GD, antithyroid drugs for less than 3 months. There was RNA extracted from PBMCs, and the TCR library was made from it. Patients came from an endocrinology department in Xi'an, China. V was clipped by 5 bases and J by 6 bases; unmatched bases: 4. CDR3 length: 13 residues. The sample was also linked to a second study, of T cells in Graves' hyperthyroidism and ophthalmopathy.

The chain uses TRBV12-3 or TRBV12-4 and TRBJ2-4, with TRBD2 matching over 7 bases. Here the sequenced sample was peripheral blood mononuclear cells (PBMCs), taken at new diagnosis, from a patient treated with antithyroid drugs. The source is a middle-aged man with Graves disease. CDR3 amino acids: CASSPPGGNIQYC. CDR3 sequence (DNA): TGTGCCAGCAGTCCCCCGGGGGGAAACATTCAGTACTGC.